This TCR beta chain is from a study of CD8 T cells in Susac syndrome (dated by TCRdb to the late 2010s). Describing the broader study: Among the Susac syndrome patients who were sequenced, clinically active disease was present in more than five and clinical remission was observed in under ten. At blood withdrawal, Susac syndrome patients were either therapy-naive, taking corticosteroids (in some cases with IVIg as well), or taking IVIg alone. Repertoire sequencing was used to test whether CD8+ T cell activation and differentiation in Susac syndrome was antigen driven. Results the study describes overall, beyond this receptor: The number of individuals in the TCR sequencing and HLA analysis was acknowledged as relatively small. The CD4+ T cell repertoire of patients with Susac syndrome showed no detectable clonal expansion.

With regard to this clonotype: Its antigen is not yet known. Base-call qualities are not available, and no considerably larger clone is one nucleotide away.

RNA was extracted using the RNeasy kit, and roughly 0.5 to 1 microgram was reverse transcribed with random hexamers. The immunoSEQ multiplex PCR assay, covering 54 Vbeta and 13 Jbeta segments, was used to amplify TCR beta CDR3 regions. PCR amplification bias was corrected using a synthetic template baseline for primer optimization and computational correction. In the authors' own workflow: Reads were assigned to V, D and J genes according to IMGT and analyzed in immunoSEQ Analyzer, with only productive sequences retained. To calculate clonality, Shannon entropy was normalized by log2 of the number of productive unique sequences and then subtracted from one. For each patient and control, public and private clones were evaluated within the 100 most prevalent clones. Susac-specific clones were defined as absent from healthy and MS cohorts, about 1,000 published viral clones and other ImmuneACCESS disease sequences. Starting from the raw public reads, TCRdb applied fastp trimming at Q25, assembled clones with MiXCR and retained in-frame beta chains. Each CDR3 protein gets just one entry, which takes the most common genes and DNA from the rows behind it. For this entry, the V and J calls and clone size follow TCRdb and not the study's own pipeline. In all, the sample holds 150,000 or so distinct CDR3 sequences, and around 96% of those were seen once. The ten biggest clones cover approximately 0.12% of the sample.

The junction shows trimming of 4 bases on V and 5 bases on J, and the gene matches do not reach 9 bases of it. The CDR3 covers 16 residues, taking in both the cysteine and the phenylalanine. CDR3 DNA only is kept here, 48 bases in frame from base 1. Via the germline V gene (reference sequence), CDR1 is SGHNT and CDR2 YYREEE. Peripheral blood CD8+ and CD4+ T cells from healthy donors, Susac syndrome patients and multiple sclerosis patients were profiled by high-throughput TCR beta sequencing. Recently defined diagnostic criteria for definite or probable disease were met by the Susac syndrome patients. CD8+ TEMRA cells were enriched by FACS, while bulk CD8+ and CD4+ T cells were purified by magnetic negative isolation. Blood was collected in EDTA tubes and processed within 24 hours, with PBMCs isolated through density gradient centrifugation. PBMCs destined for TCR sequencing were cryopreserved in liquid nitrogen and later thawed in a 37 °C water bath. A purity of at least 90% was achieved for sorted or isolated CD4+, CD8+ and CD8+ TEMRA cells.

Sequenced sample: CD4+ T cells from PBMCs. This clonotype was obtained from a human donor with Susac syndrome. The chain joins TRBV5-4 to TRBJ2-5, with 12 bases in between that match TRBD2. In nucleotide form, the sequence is TGTGCCAGCAGCCCCATGAGACTAGCGGGAGAGGAGACCCAGTACTTC. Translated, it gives CASSPMRLAGEETQYF.